This T cell receptor beta chain was obtained from a study of T cells in Graves' hyperthyroidism and ophthalmopathy. This clonotype was observed a handful of times. Germline CDR1 is KGHDR and CDR2 is SFDVKD. The CDR3 consists of 14 residues. The ends were cut back, 2 bases at V and 4 bases at J, with 7 bases in the middle. RNA transcripts yielded amplified TCR beta CDR3 regions. HTBI primers were employed in a first-round RT-PCR of the TCR CDR3. MiXCR, applied by TCRdb to the multiplex PCR reads, yields one record per CDR3 protein. The data show approximately 700,000 distinct CDR3 sequences, about 45% seen once.

This chain connects TRBV24-1 to TRBJ2-2; D is possibly TRBD2 (5 bases). The sequence derives from an adult man with Graves' disease, either hyperthyroidism or ophthalmopathy (not recorded which). Specimen: peripheral blood or thyroid tissue (not recorded which). CDR3 sequence (DNA): TGTGCCACCAGTGATTCGGACTTCACCGGGGAGCTGTTTTTT. This gives the protein CATSDSDFTGELFF.